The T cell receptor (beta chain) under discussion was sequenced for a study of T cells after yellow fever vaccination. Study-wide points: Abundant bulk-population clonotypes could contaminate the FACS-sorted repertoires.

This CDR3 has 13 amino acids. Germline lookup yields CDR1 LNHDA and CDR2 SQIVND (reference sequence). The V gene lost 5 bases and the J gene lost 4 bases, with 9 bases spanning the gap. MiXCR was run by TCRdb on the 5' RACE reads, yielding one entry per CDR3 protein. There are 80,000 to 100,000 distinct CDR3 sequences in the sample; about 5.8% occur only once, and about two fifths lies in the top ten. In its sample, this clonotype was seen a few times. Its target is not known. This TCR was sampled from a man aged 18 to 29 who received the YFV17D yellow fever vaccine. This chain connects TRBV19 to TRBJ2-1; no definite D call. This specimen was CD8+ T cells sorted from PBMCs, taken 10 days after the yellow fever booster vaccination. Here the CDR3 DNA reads TGTGCCAGTAGTTGGGCAGTTTACAATGAGCAGTTCTTC. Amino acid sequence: CASSWAVYNEQFF.